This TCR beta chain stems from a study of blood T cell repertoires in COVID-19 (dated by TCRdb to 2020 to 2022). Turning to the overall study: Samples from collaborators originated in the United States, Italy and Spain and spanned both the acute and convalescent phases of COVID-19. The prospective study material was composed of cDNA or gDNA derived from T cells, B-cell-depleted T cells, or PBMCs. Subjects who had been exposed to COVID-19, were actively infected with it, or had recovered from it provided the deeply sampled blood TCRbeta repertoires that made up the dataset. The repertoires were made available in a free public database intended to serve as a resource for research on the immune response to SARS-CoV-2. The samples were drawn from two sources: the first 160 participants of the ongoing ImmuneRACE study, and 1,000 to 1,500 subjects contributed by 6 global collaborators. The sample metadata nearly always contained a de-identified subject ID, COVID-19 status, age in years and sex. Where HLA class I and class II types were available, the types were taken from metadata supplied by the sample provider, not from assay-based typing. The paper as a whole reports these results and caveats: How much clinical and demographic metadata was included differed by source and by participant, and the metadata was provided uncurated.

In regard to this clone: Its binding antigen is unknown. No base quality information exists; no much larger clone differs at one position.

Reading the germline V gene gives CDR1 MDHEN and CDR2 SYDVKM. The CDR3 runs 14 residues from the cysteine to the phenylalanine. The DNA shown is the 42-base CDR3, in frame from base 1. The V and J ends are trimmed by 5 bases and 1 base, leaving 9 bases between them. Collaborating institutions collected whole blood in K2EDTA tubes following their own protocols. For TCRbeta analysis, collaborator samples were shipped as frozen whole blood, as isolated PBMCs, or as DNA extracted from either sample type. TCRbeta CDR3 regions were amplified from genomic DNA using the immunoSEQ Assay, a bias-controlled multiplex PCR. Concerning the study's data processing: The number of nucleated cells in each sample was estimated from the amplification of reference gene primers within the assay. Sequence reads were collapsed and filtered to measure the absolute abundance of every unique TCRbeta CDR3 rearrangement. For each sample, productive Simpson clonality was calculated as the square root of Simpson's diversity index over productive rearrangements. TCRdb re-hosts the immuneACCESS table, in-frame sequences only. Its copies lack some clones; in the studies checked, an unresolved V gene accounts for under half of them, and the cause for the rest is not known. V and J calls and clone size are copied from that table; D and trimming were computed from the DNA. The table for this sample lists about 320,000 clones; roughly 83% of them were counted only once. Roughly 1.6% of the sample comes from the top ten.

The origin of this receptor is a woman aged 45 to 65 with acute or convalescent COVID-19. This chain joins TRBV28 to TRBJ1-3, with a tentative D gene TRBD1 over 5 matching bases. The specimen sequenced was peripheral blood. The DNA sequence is TGTGCCAGCAGTGTGACAGTGTCTGGAAACACCATATATTTT. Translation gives CASSVTVSGNTIYF.